Each of the 16 T cell receptor beta chains below was sequenced from the same sample in a study of blood T cell repertoires in COVID-19. The protocol was immunoSEQ multiplex PCR, while the TCRdb copy is restricted to in-frame clones and leaves out a portion. Of 150,000 or so clones detected, 75% to 80% appear once; the ten largest clones hold about 2.9%. The sequencing sample was made of PBMCs or T cells enriched from blood (not recorded which). The receptors were gathered from a woman aged 45-59 years who had recovered from COVID-19.

The rearrangement links TRBV15 to TRBJ2-1; a weak D match, TRBD2 (7 bases). Deletions cut 0 bases from V and 8 bases from J, with 14 bases between. Germline CDR1 and CDR2: LNHNV and YYDKDF (reference sequence). The CDR3 has 15 residues. In DNA form, the CDR3 reads TGTGCCACCAGCAGAGATAGAGGGGGGGCCTATGAGCAGTTCTTC. Its translation: CATSRDRGGAYEQFF.

Comment on this clone: An end of the junction differs from the germline gene, which may be a read error. This chain connects TRBV7-7 to TRBJ2-5; D call uncertain. This CDR3 contains 15 residues. CDR1 and CDR2 (germline): SSHAT, FNYEAQ (reference sequence). The CDR3 nucleotides are TGTGCTAGCAGCGCGAGCCCTGATTACCAAGAGACCCAGTACTTC. Translation gives CASSASPDYQETQYF.

This clone was picked up a small number of times. J is TRBJ1-5 and V is TRBV10-2; D gene uncertain. The CDR3 runs to 12 residues. CDR1 is WSHSY, CDR2 SAAADI, per germline. V gave up 5 bases and J gave up 2 bases, with 4 bases separating them. Here the CDR3 reads CASSTGNQPQHF. Written as DNA, the CDR3 is TGCGCCAGCAGTACAGGCAATCAGCCCCAGCATTTT.

This clone was seen more than once but under ten times. This chain's CDR3 is CASSSLTGELFF. The DNA of the CDR3 is TGTGCCAGCTCATCTTTAACCGGGGAGCTGTTTTTT. The rearrangement links TRBV18 to TRBJ2-2; no reliable D call. V gave up 5 bases and J gave up 5 bases, with 6 bases separating them. The CDR3 loop spans 12 amino acids. CDR1 is KGHSH and CDR2 is LQKENI in the germline V gene.

V gene TRBV9 combines with J gene TRBJ1-2; 7 bases align to TRBD1. The CDR3 length is 15 residues. Unmatched junction bases numbered 6, after V lost 4 bases and J lost 0 bases. CDR1 and CDR2 (germline): SGDLS, YYNGEE. The CDR3 reads CASSPRDRPNYGYTF. CDR3 DNA: TGTGCCAGCAGCCCCCGGGACAGACCTAACTATGGCTACACCTTC.

The rearrangement links TRBV7-2 to TRBJ2-1; TRBD1 matches 8 bases. V lost 0 bases, J lost 6 bases, and 13 bases stayed unmatched. The CDR3 runs to 18 residues. CDR1 is SGHTA and CDR2 is FQGNSA in the germline V gene. The CDR3 loop is CASSLATPGGAGRNEQFF. CDR3 nucleotide sequence: TGTGCCAGCAGCTTAGCGACCCCAGGGGGCGCGGGACGCAATGAGCAGTTCTTC. Together with reference TRBV7-2 and TRBJ2-1, the CDR3 gives the full variable domain: GAGVSQSPSNKVTEKGKDVELRCDPISGHTALYWYRQSLGQGLEFLIYFQGNSAPDKSGLPSDRFSAERTGGSVSTLTIQRTQQEDSAVYLCASSLATPGGAGRNEQFFGPGTRLTVL.

V gene TRBV5-1 combines with J gene TRBJ2-7; D is possibly TRBD1 (5 bases). Trimming took 4 bases from V and 0 from J, leaving 8 bases between them. Germline CDR1 is SGHRS and CDR2 is YFSETQ. The CDR3 runs 13 residues. CDR3 in amino acids: CASSIRGSYEQYF. CDR3 in DNA: TGCGCCAGCAGCATTAGGGGCTCCTACGAGCAGTACTTC. Full variable domain (outside the CDR3, taken from reference TRBV5-1 and TRBJ2-7): KAGVTQTPRYLIKTRGQQVTLSCSPISGHRSVSWYQQTPGQGLQFLFEYFSETQRNKGNFPGRFSGRQFSNSRSEMNVSTLELGDSALYLCASSIRGSYEQYFGPGTRLTVT.

This chain uses TRBV9 with TRBJ2-7, with 9 bases aligning to TRBD2. Germline loops: CDR1 SGDLS, CDR2 YYNGEE. The CDR3 runs to 15 residues. V trimming: 0 bases; J trimming: 4 bases; junction bases outside the gene matches: 5. CDR3 amino acids: CASSVGSSGIYEQYF. CDR3 bases: TGTGCCAGCAGCGTAGGGTCTAGCGGGATTTACGAGCAGTACTTC.

The chain employs TRBV7-8 and TRBJ1-2; D call uncertain. There are 13 residues in the CDR3. Per the germline V gene, CDR1 is SGHVS and CDR2 is FQNEAQ. Trimming took off 8 bases at V and 2 bases at J, with 12 bases between the two ends. CDR3 in DNA: TGTGCCAGCTCAAAGGCGGAAAACTATGGCTACACCTTC. Its translation is CASSKAENYGYTF.

The CDR3 nucleotides are TGTGCCAGCACCTCAGACAAGCCCTACGAGCAGTACTTC. Protein sequence: CASTSDKPYEQYF. The gene calls are TRBV11-3 and TRBJ2-7; no clear D gene. CDR1 SGHNT and CDR2 YENEEA come from the germline V gene. Deletions cut 7 bases from V and 2 bases from J, with 12 bases between. The CDR3 has 13 amino acids. The full variable domain, completed using reference TRBV11-3 and TRBJ2-7, is EAGVVQSPRYKIIEKKQPVAFWCNPISGHNTLYWYLQNLGQGPELLIRYENEEAVDDSQLPKDRFSAERLKGVDSTLKIQPAELGDSAVYLCASTSDKPYEQYFGPGTRLTVT.

This rearrangement joins TRBV5-1 to TRBJ1-1; D unclear. Germline values: CDR1 SGHRS, CDR2 YFSETQ. The length of the CDR3 is 14 residues. V dropped 0 bases and J dropped 3 bases, with 9 bases sitting between them. CDR3 region: CASSLDRFHTEAFF. The CDR3 nucleotides are TGCGCCAGCAGCTTGGATAGATTTCACACTGAAGCTTTCTTT.

J is TRBJ1-5 and V is TRBV7-8; D may be TRBD1 (6 bases). V gave up 0 bases and J gave up 5 bases, with 14 bases separating them. This CDR3 contains 16 residues. Germline V lookup: CDR1 SGHVS, CDR2 FQNEAQ. CDR3: CASSLALQNRDQPQHF. The CDR3 coding sequence is TGTGCCAGCAGCTTAGCGCTCCAGAACAGGGATCAGCCCCAGCATTTT.

The V gene is TRBV7-6, the J gene TRBJ2-1; maybe TRBD2 (5 bases). This CDR3 spans 13 amino acids. Germline V gene data show CDR1 as SGHVS and CDR2 as FNYEAQ. The germline V and J ends were trimmed by 2 bases and 5 bases, with 7 bases remaining between them. CDR3 nucleotide sequence: TGTGCCAGCAGCTTATCCGGGAACAATGAGCAGTTCTTC. It translates to CASSLSGNNEQFF.

This sequence joins TRBV7-9 and TRBJ2-7, with 8 bases lining up with TRBD1. Trimming removed 5 bases from V and 3 bases from J; junction bases left unmatched: 12. In germline, CDR1 is SEHNR, CDR2 FQNEAQ (reference sequence). The CDR3 extends over 16 amino acids. This chain's CDR3 is CASSPVLGTGLYEQYF. Written as DNA, the CDR3 is TGTGCCAGCAGCCCGGTCCTCGGGACAGGTCTCTACGAGCAGTACTTC.

The chain combines TRBV11-3 with TRBJ2-2; tentative D call: TRBD2 (6 bases). This CDR3 region has 18 residues. Germline lookup yields CDR1 SGHNT and CDR2 YENEEA. Trimming took 5 bases from V and 5 from J, leaving 24 bases between them. CDR3 DNA: TGTGCCAGCAGCCCGCGACCAACGAGGGTGAGCGGGACCGGGGAGCTGTTTTTT. Protein product: CASSPRPTRVSGTGELFF. Looking up the rest from reference TRBV11-3 and TRBJ2-2 gives the full variable domain: EAGVVQSPRYKIIEKKQPVAFWCNPISGHNTLYWYLQNLGQGPELLIRYENEEAVDDSQLPKDRFSAERLKGVDSTLKIQPAELGDSAVYLCASSPRPTRVSGTGELFFGEGSRLTVL.

This chain links TRBV6-5 with TRBJ2-5; 7 nucleotides line up with TRBD1. The V and J ends lost 6 bases and 4 bases, in that order; junction bases with no gene match: 8. CDR3 length: 14 residues. CDR1 and CDR2 (germline): MNHEY, SVGAGI. CDR3 nucleotides: TGTGCCAGCAGCCAACAGGGGACGCGAGAGACCCAGTACTTC. Encoded protein: CASSQQGTRETQYF.